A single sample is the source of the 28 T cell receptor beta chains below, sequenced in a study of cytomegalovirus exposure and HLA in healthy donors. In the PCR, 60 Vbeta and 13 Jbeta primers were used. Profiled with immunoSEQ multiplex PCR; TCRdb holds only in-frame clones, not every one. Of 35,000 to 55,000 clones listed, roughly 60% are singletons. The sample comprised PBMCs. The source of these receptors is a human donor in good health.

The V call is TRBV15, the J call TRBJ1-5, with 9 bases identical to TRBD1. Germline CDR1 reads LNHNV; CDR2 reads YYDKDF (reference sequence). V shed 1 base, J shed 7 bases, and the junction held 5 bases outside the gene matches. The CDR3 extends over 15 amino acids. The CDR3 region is CATSRGTGDGQPQHF. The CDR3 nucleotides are TGTGCCACCAGCAGAGGGACAGGGGATGGACAGCCCCAGCATTTT.

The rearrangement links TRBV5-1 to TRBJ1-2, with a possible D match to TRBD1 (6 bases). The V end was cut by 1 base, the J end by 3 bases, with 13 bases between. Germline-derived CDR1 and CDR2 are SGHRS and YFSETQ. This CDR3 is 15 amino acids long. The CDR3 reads CASSLLAGDHYGYTF. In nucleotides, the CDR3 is TGCGCCAGCAGCTTGCTGGCAGGGGATCACTATGGCTACACCTTC.

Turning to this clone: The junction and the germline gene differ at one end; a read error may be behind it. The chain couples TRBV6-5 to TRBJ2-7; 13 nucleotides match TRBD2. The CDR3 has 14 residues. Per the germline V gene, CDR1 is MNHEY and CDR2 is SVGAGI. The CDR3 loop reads CASRAPGTSGAQRF. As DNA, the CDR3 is TGTGCCAGCAGGGCACCCGGGACTAGCGGGGCCCAGAGATTC.

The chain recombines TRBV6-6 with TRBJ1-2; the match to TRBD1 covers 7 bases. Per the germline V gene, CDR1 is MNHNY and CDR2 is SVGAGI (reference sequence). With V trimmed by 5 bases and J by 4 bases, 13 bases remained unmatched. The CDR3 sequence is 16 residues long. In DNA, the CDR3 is TGTGCCAGCAGTCGCGGGACAGACGAGCTCCCCTATGGCTACACCTTC. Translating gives CASSRGTDELPYGYTF.

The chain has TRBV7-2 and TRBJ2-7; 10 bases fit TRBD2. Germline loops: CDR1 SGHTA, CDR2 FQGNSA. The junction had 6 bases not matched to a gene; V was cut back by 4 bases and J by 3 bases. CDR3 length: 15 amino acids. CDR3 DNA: TGTGCCAGCAGCTACCAGCGGGGGGGAAACTACGAGCAGTACTTC. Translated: CASSYQRGGNYEQYF.

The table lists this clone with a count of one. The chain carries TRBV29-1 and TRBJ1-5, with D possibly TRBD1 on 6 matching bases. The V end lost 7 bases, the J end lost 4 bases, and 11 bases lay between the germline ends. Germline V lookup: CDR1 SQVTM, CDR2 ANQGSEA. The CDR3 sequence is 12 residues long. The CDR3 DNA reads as TGCAGCGCCGGGACATCTAATCAGCCCCAGCATTTT. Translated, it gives CSAGTSNQPQHF.

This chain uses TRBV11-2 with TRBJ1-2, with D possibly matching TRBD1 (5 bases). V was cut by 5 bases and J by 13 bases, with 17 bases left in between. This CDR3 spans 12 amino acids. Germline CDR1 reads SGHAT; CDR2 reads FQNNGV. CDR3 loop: CASSLGAMGCTF. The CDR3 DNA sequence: TGTGCCAGCAGCCTTGGGGCCATGGGATGCACCTTC. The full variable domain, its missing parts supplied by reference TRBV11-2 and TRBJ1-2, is EAGVAQSPRYKIIEKRQSVAFWCNPISGHATLYWYQQILGQGPKLLIQFQNNGVVDDSQLPKDRFSAERLKGVDSTLKIQPAKLEDSAVYLCASSLGAMGCTFGSGTRLTVV.

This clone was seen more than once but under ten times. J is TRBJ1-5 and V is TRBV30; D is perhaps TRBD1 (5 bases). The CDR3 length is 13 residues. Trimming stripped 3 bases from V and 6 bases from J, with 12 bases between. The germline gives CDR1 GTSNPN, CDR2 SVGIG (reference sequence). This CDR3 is CAWSAGHGQPQHF. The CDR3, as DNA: TGTGCCTGGAGCGCAGGGCATGGTCAGCCCCAGCATTTT.

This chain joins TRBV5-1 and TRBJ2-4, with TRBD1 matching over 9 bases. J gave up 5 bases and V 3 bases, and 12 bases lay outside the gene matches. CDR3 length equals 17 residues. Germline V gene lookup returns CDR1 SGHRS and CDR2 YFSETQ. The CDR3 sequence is CASSYNGPGQGENIQYF. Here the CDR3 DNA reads TGCGCCAGCAGCTACAATGGCCCGGGACAGGGCGAAAACATTCAGTACTTC.

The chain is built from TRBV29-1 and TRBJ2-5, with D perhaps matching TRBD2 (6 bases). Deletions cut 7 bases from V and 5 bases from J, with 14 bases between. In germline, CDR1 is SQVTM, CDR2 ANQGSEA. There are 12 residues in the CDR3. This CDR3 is CSARERVETQYF. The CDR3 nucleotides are TGCAGCGCGCGGGAAAGGGTGGAGACCCAGTACTTC.

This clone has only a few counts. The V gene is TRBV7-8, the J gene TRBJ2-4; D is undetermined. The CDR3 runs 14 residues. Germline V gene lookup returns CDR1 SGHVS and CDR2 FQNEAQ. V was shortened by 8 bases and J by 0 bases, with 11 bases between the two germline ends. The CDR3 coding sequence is TGTGCCAGCTCCGACATCCTAGCCAAAAACATTCAGTACTTC. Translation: CASSDILAKNIQYF.

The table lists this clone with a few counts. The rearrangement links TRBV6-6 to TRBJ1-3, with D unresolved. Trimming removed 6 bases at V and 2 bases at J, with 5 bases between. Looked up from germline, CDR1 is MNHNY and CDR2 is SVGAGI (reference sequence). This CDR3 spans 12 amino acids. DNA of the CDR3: TGTGCCAGCAGCAGTACTGGAAACACCATATATTTT. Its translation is CASSSTGNTIYF.

The CDR3 is CASSLAGTANNSPLHF. CDR3 coding DNA: TGTGCCAGCAGCTTAGCTGGGACAGCGAACAATTCACCCCTCCACTTT. This chain connects TRBV11-2 to TRBJ1-6; 7 nucleotides line up with TRBD1. Germline V gives CDR1 SGHAT, CDR2 FQNNGV. The ends lost 1 base at V and 7 bases at J; junction bases unmatched: 7. There are 16 residues in the CDR3.

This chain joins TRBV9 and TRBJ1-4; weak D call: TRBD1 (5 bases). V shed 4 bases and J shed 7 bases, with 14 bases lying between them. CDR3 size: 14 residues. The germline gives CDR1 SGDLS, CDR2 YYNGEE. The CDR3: CASSTRVDREKLFF. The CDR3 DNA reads TGTGCCAGCAGCACCAGGGTAGATCGTGAAAAACTGTTTTTT.

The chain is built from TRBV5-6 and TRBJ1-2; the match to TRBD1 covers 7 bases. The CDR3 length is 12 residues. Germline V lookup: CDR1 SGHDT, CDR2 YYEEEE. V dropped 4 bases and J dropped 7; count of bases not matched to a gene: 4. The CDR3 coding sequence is TGTGCCAGCAGCCTAGGGACAGCTGGCTACACCTTC. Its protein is CASSLGTAGYTF.

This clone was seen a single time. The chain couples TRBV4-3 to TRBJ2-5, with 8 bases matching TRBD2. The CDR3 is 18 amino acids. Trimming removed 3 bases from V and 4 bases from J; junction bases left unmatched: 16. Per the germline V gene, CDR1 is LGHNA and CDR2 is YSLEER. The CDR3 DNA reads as TGCGCCAGCAGCCAGGGCCTACGGGGGGGTGAAACGGGAGAGACCCAGTACTTC. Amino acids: CASSQGLRGGETGETQYF.

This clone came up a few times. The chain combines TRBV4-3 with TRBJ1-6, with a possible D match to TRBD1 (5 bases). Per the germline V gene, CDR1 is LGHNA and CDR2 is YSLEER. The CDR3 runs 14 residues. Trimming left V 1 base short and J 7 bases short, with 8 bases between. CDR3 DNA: TGCGCCAGCAGCCAAGCAGGGCTAAATTCACCCCTCCACTTT. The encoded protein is CASSQAGLNSPLHF.

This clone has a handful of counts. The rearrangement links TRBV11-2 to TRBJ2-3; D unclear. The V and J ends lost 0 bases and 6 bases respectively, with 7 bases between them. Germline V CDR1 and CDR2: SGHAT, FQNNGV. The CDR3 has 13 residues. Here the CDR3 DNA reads TGTGCCAGCAGCTTAGAGGGCCTGGATACGCAGTATTTT. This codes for CASSLEGLDTQYF.

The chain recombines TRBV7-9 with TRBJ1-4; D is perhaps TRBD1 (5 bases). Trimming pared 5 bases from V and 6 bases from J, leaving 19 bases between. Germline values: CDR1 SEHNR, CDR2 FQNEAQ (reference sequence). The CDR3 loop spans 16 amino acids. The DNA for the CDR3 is TGTGCCAGCAGCGCCCAATTGCAGGGCCTGTATGAAAAACTGTTTTTT. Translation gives CASSAQLQGLYEKLFF.

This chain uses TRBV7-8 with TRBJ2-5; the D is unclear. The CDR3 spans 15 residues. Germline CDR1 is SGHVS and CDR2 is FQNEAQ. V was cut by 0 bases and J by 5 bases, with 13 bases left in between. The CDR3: CASSLASNYLETQYF. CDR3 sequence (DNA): TGTGCCAGCAGCTTAGCTAGTAATTATTTGGAGACCCAGTACTTC.

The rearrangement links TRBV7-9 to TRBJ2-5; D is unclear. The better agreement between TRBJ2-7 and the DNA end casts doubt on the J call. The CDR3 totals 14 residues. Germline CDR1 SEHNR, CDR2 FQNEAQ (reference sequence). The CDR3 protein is CASSSAGRPYEQYF. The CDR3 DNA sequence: TGTGCCAGCAGCTCCGCAGGCAGACCCTACGAGCAGTACTTC.

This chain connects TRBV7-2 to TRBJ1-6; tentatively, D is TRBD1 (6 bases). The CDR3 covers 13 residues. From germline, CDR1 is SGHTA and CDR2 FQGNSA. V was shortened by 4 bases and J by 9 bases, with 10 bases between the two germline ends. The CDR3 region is CASSSDSASPLHF. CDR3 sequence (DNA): TGTGCCAGCAGCTCGGACAGCGCTTCACCCCTCCACTTT.

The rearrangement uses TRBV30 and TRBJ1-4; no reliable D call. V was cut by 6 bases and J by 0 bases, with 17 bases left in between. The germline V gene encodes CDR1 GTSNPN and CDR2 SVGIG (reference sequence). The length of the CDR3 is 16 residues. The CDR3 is CACGSTGRATNEKLFF. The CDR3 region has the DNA TGTGCCTGCGGGTCCACCGGGAGGGCAACTAATGAAAAACTGTTTTTT.

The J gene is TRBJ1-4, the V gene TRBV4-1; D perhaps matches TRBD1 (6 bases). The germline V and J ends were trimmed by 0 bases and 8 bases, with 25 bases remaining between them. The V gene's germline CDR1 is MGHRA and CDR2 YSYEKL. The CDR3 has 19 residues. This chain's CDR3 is CASSQDTGQRVNGVEKLFF. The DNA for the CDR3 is TGCGCCAGCAGCCAAGATACCGGACAGCGTGTAAATGGTGTGGAAAAACTGTTTTTT.

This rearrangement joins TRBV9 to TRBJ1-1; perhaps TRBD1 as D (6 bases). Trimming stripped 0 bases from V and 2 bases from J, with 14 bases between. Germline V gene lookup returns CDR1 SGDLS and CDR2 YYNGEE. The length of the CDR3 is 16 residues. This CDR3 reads CASSVDARGHNTEAFF. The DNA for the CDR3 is TGTGCCAGCAGCGTAGATGCCCGGGGACATAACACTGAAGCTTTCTTT.

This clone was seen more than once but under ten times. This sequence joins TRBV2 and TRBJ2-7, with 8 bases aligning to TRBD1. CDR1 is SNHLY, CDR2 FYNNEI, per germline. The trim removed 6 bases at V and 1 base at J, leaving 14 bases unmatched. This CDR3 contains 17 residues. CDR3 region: CASRPRALDRVSYEQYF. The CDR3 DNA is TGTGCCAGCAGGCCCCGAGCCCTGGACAGGGTATCCTACGAGCAGTACTTC.

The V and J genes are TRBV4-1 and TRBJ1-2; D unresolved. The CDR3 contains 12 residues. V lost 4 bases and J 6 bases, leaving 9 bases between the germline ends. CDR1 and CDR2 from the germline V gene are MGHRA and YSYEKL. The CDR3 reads CASSPENDGYTF. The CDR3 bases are TGCGCCAGCAGCCCGGAGAATGATGGCTACACCTTC.

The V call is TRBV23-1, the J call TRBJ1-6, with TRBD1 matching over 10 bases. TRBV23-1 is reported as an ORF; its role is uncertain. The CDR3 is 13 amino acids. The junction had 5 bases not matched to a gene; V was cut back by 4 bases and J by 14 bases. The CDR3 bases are TGCGCCAGCAGTCCGGGACAGGGGAGAACCCTCCACTTT. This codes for CASSPGQGRTLHF.